The 3 T cell receptor beta chains below come from one sample, sequenced in a study of response to subunit inactivated influenza vaccine. TCRdb reprocessed the RT-PCR reads via MiXCR and lists one record per CDR3 protein. The sample gives under 850,000 distinct CDR3 sequences, about 18% of which show up once; around 9.9% is in the top ten. The material sequenced was PBMCs from blood, taken 4 to 6 days after vaccination. Receptor source: a man aged 50-59 years who received an inactivated influenza vaccine.

V is TRBV11-2 and J is TRBJ1-1, with D unresolved. V was cut by 5 bases and J by 3 bases, with 16 bases left in between. This CDR3 has 15 amino acids. The germline V gene has CDR1 SGHAT and CDR2 FQNNGV. CDR3 DNA sequence: TGTGCCAGCAGCCCACTGTTTAATGGGGACACTGAAGCTTTCTTT. This sequence encodes CASSPLFNGDTEAFF.

V usage is TRBV2 and J usage is TRBJ2-7, with TRBD1 identical over 7 bases. Trimming at V came to 8 bases and at J to 7 bases, leaving 17 bases not matched to a gene. In germline, CDR1 is SNHLY, CDR2 FYNNEI. CDR3 length: 15 amino acids. The CDR3 DNA sequence: TGTGCCAGCCAACTCTCGACAGGGTATACCGAAGAGCAGTACTTC. It encodes CASQLSTGYTEEQYF.

The chain employs TRBV12-3 or TRBV12-4 and TRBJ1-1, with a tentative D call TRBD1 (6 bases). CDR3 size: 14 residues. The V end lost 3 bases, the J end lost 5 bases, and 13 bases lay between the germline ends. DNA of the CDR3: TGTGCCAGCAGTTTTAGGCAGGGGTGGACTGAAGCTTTCTTT. Its protein product is CASSFRQGWTEAFF.